A selection of T cell receptor beta chains follows, all from one sample in a study of T-cell memory formation after mild COVID-19. Each CDR3 protein is one row after TCRdb ran MiXCR on the 5' RACE reads. Of under 300,000 distinct CDR3 sequences listed, approximately 9% are singletons. Material for sequencing was PBMCs or a T cell subset sorted from them (not recorded which). The receptors here all came from a man aged 18 to 29 who had mild COVID-19 (a few samples of this study predate the infection). Cell type and time point are not known. Each CDR3 is given with its conserved first and last residue. D genes are given only for firm matches. Rows may omit the clone size; those that give it use once, few, many or a size class.

clone size,J gene,D gene,V gene,CDR3 length,CDR3 DNA,CDR3 protein
few,TRBJ1-1,NA,TRBV5-1,12,TGCGCCAGCAGCCTGGACAGAGGACTAACTTTCTTT,CASSLDRGLTFF
NA,TRBJ2-3,TRBD2,TRBV5-1,17,TGCGCCAGCAGCCGATATTCGGGACTAGCGTCGACAGATACGCAGTATTTT,CASSRYSGLASTDTQYF
NA,TRBJ1-3,NA,TRBV9,15,TGTGCCAGCAGCGTAGAGGGGACGGCTGGAAACACCATATATTTT,CASSVEGTAGNTIYF
NA,TRBJ1-5,NA,TRBV20-1,13,TGCAGTGCTTATGACAATAGCAATCAGCCCCAGCATTTT,CSAYDNSNQPQHF
few,TRBJ2-7,NA,TRBV20-1,13,TGCAGTGCCCAGAAGATTGGAGCTTACGAGCAGTACTTC,CSAQKIGAYEQYF
few,TRBJ1-2,NA,TRBV6-5,18,TGTGCCAGCAGTTACGGGTCCCGGGCACCTCAGGCCGGCTATGGCTACACCTTC,CASSYGSRAPQAGYGYTF
many,TRBJ1-4,TRBD1,TRBV5-1,15,TGCGCCAGCAGTCGACCGGGACAGGGAGATGAAAAACTGTTTTTT,CASSRPGQGDEKLFF
few,TRBJ2-1,TRBD1,TRBV11-2,15,TGTGCCAGCAGCCCGCCGACAGGGGGATACAATGAGCAGTTCTTC,CASSPPTGGYNEQFF
few,TRBJ1-2,NA,TRBV15,15,TGTGCCACCAGCAGAGATCGAGCCTTTACCTATGGCTACACCTTC,CATSRDRAFTYGYTF
few,TRBJ2-5,TRBD2,TRBV20-1,15,TGCAGTGCTAGAGTTAGCGGGGGAACTCCAGAGACCCAGTACTTC,CSARVSGGTPETQYF
few,TRBJ1-2,TRBD1,TRBV5-4,12,TGTGCCGCCGGACAGGGCGACTATGGCTACACCTTC,CAAGQGDYGYTF
NA,TRBJ2-5,NA,TRBV20-1,14,TGCAGTGCTAGAGATCTGCACTTACAAGAGACCCAGTACTTC,CSARDLHLQETQYF
NA,TRBJ1-2,NA,TRBV5-6,15,TGTGCCAGCAGGATTTCATCGGTTGGGGACTATGGCTACACCTTC,CASRISSVGDYGYTF
NA,TRBJ1-2,NA,TRBV10-3,14,TGTGCCATCAGGGAACAGGACATATTATATGGCTACACCTTC,CAIREQDILYGYTF
once,TRBJ2-3,TRBD2,TRBV4-2,15,TGTGCCAGCAGCCAAGGAGACGGGGGGGCCAGTACGCAGTATTTT,CASSQGDGGASTQYF
many,TRBJ2-1,NA,TRBV4-1,11,TGCGCCAGCAGCCGGAACAATGAGCAGTTCTTC,CASSRNNEQFF
NA,TRBJ1-5,NA,TRBV2,15,TGTGCCAGCAATCTCCTTCGGGCACTTAATCAGCCCCAGCATTTT,CASNLLRALNQPQHF
many,TRBJ1-4,NA,TRBV29-1,13,TGCAGCGTTGGAGTGGGGAACTATGAAAAACTGTTTTTT,CSVGVGNYEKLFF
few,TRBJ2-3,NA,TRBV28,12,TGTGCCAGCAGTTCCCAGGCAGATACGCAGTATTTT,CASSSQADTQYF
many,TRBJ2-1,TRBD2,TRBV5-6,12,TGTGCCAGCAGCGTCCGGGACTACAAGCAGTTCTTC,CASSVRDYKQFF
NA,TRBJ2-5,TRBD2,TRBV7-6,15,TGTGCCAGCAGCGATAGCGGGGGGAACCAAGAGACCCAGTACTTC,CASSDSGGNQETQYF
NA,TRBJ1-1,NA,TRBV20-1,11,TGCAGTGCTAGGTCTGGTCCTGAAGCTTTCTTT,CSARSGPEAFF
NA,TRBJ1-3,NA,TRBV7-9,14,TGTGCCAGCACAACAGTTTCCTCTGGAAACACCATATATTTT,CASTTVSSGNTIYF
few,TRBJ1-4,NA,TRBV6-5,15,TGTGCCAGCAGTGCCGGGTGGGGGCCTAATGAAAAACTGTTTTTT,CASSAGWGPNEKLFF
few,TRBJ1-4,NA,TRBV5-5,16,TGTGCCAGCAGCTTGAACCCGGGACAAGCTAATGAAAAACTGTTTTTT,CASSLNPGQANEKLFF
NA,TRBJ1-1,NA,TRBV4-1,17,TGCGCCAGCAGCCTCCCCCGCATAGGGGATGGAAACACTGAAGCTTTCTTT,CASSLPRIGDGNTEAFF
few,TRBJ1-2,TRBD1,TRBV20-1,12,TGCAGTGCTCCTGACAGGGACTATGGCTACACCTTC,CSAPDRDYGYTF
many,TRBJ2-5,NA,TRBV12-3/TRBV12-4,13,TGTGCCAGCAGTTTACACAGGGATGAGACCCAGTACTTC,CASSLHRDETQYF
NA,TRBJ2-2,TRBD2,TRBV7-8,16,TGTGCCAGCAGCCTCTTCAGCGGGGGTCCTACCGGGGAGCTGTTTTTT,CASSLFSGGPTGELFF
few,TRBJ2-3,TRBD1,TRBV9,14,TGTGCCAGCAGCGAGGACAGGGACACAGATACGCAGTATTTT,CASSEDRDTDTQYF
few,TRBJ1-5,NA,TRBV9,15,TGTGCCAGCAGCTCCGAGGACTTTAGCAATCAGCCCCAGCATTTT,CASSSEDFSNQPQHF
many,TRBJ1-1,NA,TRBV4-1,16,TGCGCCAGCAGCAAACGCTACAGGGATTATTCCACTGAAGCTTTCTTT,CASSKRYRDYSTEAFF
few,TRBJ2-1,TRBD2,TRBV13,19,TGTGCCAGCAGCTTAGTCCAACATACCTCCGGGACTAGCGGGTATGAGCAGTTCTTC,CASSLVQHTSGTSGYEQFF
few,TRBJ2-3,NA,TRBV4-2,15,TGTGCCAGCAGCCAGAAGGGACCTAGCACAGATACGCAGTATTTT,CASSQKGPSTDTQYF
few,TRBJ2-6,NA,TRBV6-5,16,TGTGCCAGCAGTCCGCGACAGAAGTCTGGGGCCAACGTCCTGACTTTC,CASSPRQKSGANVLTF
few,TRBJ1-1,NA,TRBV6-5,14,TGTGCCAGCAGTTTTATGGGGCTGAACACTGAAGCTTTCTTT,CASSFMGLNTEAFF
NA,TRBJ2-5,TRBD2,TRBV5-1,17,TGCGCCAGCAGCTTTGGGAGGACTAGCGGGGATCAAGAGACCCAGTACTTC,CASSFGRTSGDQETQYF
few,TRBJ2-5,NA,TRBV10-3,16,TGTGCCATCAGTGAGGCGGGTCGGGCTAACCAAGAGACCCAGTACTTC,CAISEAGRANQETQYF
NA,TRBJ2-3,TRBD2,TRBV5-1,17,TGCGCCAGCAGCACGGCCCCCGGGACTAGCGGGACAGATACGCAGTATTTT,CASSTAPGTSGTDTQYF
few,TRBJ2-2,NA,TRBV5-6,15,TGTGCCAGCAGCTTGGTCGGGACAAACACCGGGGAGCTGTTTTTT,CASSLVGTNTGELFF
few,TRBJ2-3,TRBD2,TRBV7-2,17,TGTGCCAGCAGCTCCCCTCGGAGCGGGGGCACCACAGATACGCAGTATTTT,CASSSPRSGGTTDTQYF
NA,TRBJ2-1,NA,TRBV11-3,12,TGTGCCAGCAGCTTAGATGGACATGAGCAGTTCTTC,CASSLDGHEQFF
NA,TRBJ1-1,NA,TRBV7-3,13,TGTGCCAGCAGCCGGGACAAGCTCACTGAAGCTTTCTTT,CASSRDKLTEAFF
few,TRBJ2-3,NA,TRBV7-2,15,TGTGCCAGCAGCTCTTGGGACGACCGCACAGATACGCAGTATTTT,CASSSWDDRTDTQYF
few,TRBJ2-1,TRBD2,TRBV7-2,15,TGTGCCAGCAGGGCTCCGGGACTAGAAACCTATGAGCAGTTCTTC,CASRAPGLETYEQFF
few,TRBJ2-1,NA,TRBV6-4,13,TGTGCCAGCAACTCGGGGGCTGGGGATGAGCAGTTCTTC,CASNSGAGDEQFF
NA,TRBJ1-2,NA,TRBV5-1,14,TGCGCCAGCAGCCGGAGTAACGGATTCTATGGCTACACCTTC,CASSRSNGFYGYTF
few,TRBJ2-2,NA,TRBV4-2,15,TGTGCCAGCGCCTCGACAGACTTGAACACCGGGGAGCTGTTTTTT,CASASTDLNTGELFF
NA,TRBJ2-3,NA,TRBV24-1,12,TGTGCCACCAGCGGGATCACAGATACGCAGTATTTT,CATSGITDTQYF
few,TRBJ2-3,NA,TRBV7-9,15,TGTGCCAGCAACCCGGGCCCCACCCTTCCAGATACGCAGTATTTT,CASNPGPTLPDTQYF
NA,TRBJ2-4,NA,TRBV5-6,14,TGTGCCAGCAGCTTTTGGGGGTCCAAAAACATTCAGTACTTC,CASSFWGSKNIQYF
few,TRBJ1-1,NA,TRBV4-1,14,TGCGCCAGCAGCCAGGAACCCTTTTACGCTGAAGCTTTCTTT,CASSQEPFYAEAFF
many,TRBJ2-6,TRBD1,TRBV15,18,TGTGCCACCAGCAGCCGGACAGGGTCTCTCTCTGGGGCCAACGTCCTGACTTTC,CATSSRTGSLSGANVLTF